These T cell receptor beta chains were read from a single sample in a study of CD8+CD57+ T cells in acquired aplastic anemia. MiXCR, run by TCRdb on the reads, gives a single entry per CDR3 protein. The sample comprises under 200,000 distinct CDR3 sequences, approximately 40% of which are singletons, and 0.8% to 1.1% rests with the top ten. Sequencing was performed on sorted CD4+, CD8+, or CD8+CD57+ T cells (not recorded which) from PBMCs. The source is a human donor in good health. Both conserved end residues are part of each CDR3. The order of the fields is V gene, clone size, D gene, J gene, CDR3 protein, CDR3 DNA. A D gene is named only where the DNA matches it firmly. Only some rows state a clone size, as once, few, many or a class for expanded clones.

>TRBV7-9|many|TRBD1|TRBJ1-1
CASSLGQGAANTEAFF
TGTGCCAGCAGCTTAGGACAGGGGGCAGCGAACACTGAAGCTTTCTTT
>TRBV29-1|NA|NA|TRBJ2-7
CSVLPTASSYEQYF
TGCAGCGTTCTCCCGACGGCGAGCTCCTACGAGCAGTACTTC
>TRBV7-2|many|TRBD1|TRBJ2-7
CASSASGTGVEQYF
TGTGCCAGCAGCGCCTCCGGGACAGGGGTCGAGCAGTACTTC
>TRBV20-1|many|TRBD2|TRBJ2-7
CSAKGLVGGYEQYF
TGCAGTGCTAAGGGACTAGTTGGGGGCTACGAGCAGTACTTC
>TRBV7-2|once|NA|TRBJ1-2
CASSSGRPYGYTF
TGTGCCAGCAGCTCGGGACGTCCCTATGGCTACACCTTC
>TRBV15|NA|NA|TRBJ1-3
CATSRDRNTIYF
TGTGCCACCAGCAGAGATCGCAACACCATATATTTT
>TRBV7-8|NA|NA|TRBJ2-7
CASSSRQGGSYEQYF
TGTGCCAGCAGCTCCCGGCAGGGCGGTTCCTACGAGCAGTACTTC
>TRBV29-1|NA|NA|TRBJ1-2
CSVGTQANYGYTF
TGCAGCGTTGGGACACAGGCTAACTATGGCTACACCTTC
>TRBV2|few|NA|TRBJ1-6
CASSEGELSPLHF
TGTGCCAGCAGTGAAGGAGAACTTTCACCCCTCCACTTT
>TRBV19|many|TRBD2|TRBJ2-2
CASSIRTSGGTGELFF
TGTGCCAGTAGTATTCGGACTAGCGGGGGCACCGGGGAGCTGTTTTTT
>TRBV4-3|once|TRBD1|TRBJ1-2
CASSLTDRAGNGYTF
TGCGCCAGCAGCCTAACCGACAGGGCGGGTAATGGCTACACCTTC
>TRBV2|NA|TRBD1|TRBJ2-7
CASSIDRGQGEQYF
TGTGCCAGCAGCATTGACAGGGGGCAGGGGGAGCAGTACTTC